The rows below give T cell receptor beta chains drawn from one sample of a study of blood T cells in healthy people across ages. In TCRdb, the 5' RACE reads were re-called with MiXCR into one record per CDR3 protein. The table has around 990,000 distinct CDR3 sequences, 35% to 40% seen once; the top ten hold less than 15%. The specimen sequenced was blood. These receptors came from a man aged 18 to 30 in good health. Both conserved end residues are part of each CDR3. A D gene is named only where the DNA matches it firmly. Clone sizes are given selectively: once, few, many, or a class where the clone is expanded.

>TRBJ1-1|-|-|TRBV11-2
CASSSPAAINTEAFF
TGTGCCAGCAGCTCCCCGGCCGCGATAAACACTGAAGCTTTCTTT
>TRBJ2-1|-|-|TRBV6-5
CASSSTGSGQFF
TGTGCCAGCAGTTCCACAGGGAGCGGGCAGTTCTTC
>TRBJ1-3|-|-|TRBV7-2
CASQADSGNTIYF
TGTGCCAGCCAGGCAGACTCTGGAAACACCATATATTTT
>TRBJ2-1|TRBD1|many|TRBV20-1
CSAREGQGVYNEQFF
TGCAGTGCTAGAGAGGGGCAGGGGGTTTACAATGAGCAGTTCTTC
>TRBJ2-2|-|-|TRBV12-3/TRBV12-4
CASCERGTSYSGELFF
TGTGCCAGCTGCGAGCGTGGGACGTCTTATTCCGGGGAGCTGTTTTTT
>TRBJ2-2|-|-|TRBV11-1
CASSPIPAQGNTGELFF
TGTGCCAGCAGCCCGATCCCCGCACAGGGAAATACCGGGGAGCTGTTTTTT
>TRBJ1-2|-|-|TRBV7-2
CASSVTWQNYGYTF
TGTGCCAGCAGCGTAACGTGGCAGAACTATGGCTACACCTTC
>TRBJ1-2|TRBD1|few|TRBV6-5
CASRRTGRVDGYTF
TGTGCCAGCAGGAGGACAGGAAGAGTTGATGGCTACACCTTC
>TRBJ2-4|-|few|TRBV28
CASSPPGYKNIQYF
TGTGCCAGCAGTCCGCCGGGATACAAAAACATTCAGTACTTC
>TRBJ2-6|-|-|TRBV5-1
CASSLDEGSGANVLTF
TGCGCCAGCAGCTTGGATGAGGGTTCTGGGGCCAACGTCCTGACTTTC
>TRBJ1-2|-|-|TRBV20-1
CSARVAGIVYGYTF
TGCAGTGCTAGAGTGGCAGGGATCGTCTATGGCTACACCTTC
>TRBJ2-1|-|-|TRBV4-2
CASSEQQDLYNEQFF
TGTGCCAGCAGTGAACAGCAGGACCTGTACAATGAGCAGTTCTTC
>TRBJ2-1|TRBD2|once|TRBV3-1
CASSQTLAGASTYNVQFF
TGTGCCAGCAGCCAAACCCTAGCGGGGGCTTCAACCTACAATGTGCAGTTCTTC
>TRBJ1-2|-|-|TRBV12-3/TRBV12-4
CASSLDGAAGGHTF
TGTGCCAGCAGTTTAGACGGGGCGGCTGGAGGCCACACCTTC
>TRBJ2-3|-|few|TRBV10-3
CAISREADTQYF
TGTGCCATCAGCAGGGAGGCAGATACGCAGTATTTT
>TRBJ2-1|TRBD2|-|TRBV3-1
CASSQGGYLLTSGAPISDNEQFF
TGTGCCAGCAGCCAAGGGGGGTACTTACTGACTAGCGGGGCCCCCATCTCCGACAATGAGCAGTTCTTC
>TRBJ2-1|-|-|TRBV6-2/TRBV6-3
CASSYPRRGTNNNEQFF
TGTGCCAGCAGTTACCCGAGGCGGGGGACAAACAACAATGAGCAGTTCTTC
>TRBJ2-3|-|few|TRBV5-1
CASNTGLYTDTQYF
TGCGCCAGCAATACAGGACTATACACAGATACGCAGTATTTT
>TRBJ1-5|-|few|TRBV10-3
CAISDPGHPNQPQHF
TGTGCCATCAGTGATCCGGGACACCCAAATCAGCCCCAGCATTTT
>TRBJ1-5|-|few|TRBV10-3
CATTESSNQPQHF
TGTGCCACCACAGAGTCTAGCAATCAGCCCCAGCATTTT
>TRBJ1-6|-|-|TRBV9
CASSGGTNNSPLHF
TGTGCCAGCAGCGGCGGGACGAATAATTCACCCCTCCACTTT
>TRBJ1-6|-|-|TRBV7-9
CASSSGLDNSPLHF
TGTGCCAGCAGCTCGGGACTCGATAATTCACCCCTCCACTTT
>TRBJ2-2|-|-|TRBV20-1
CSARGGFNTGELFF
TGCAGTGCTAGAGGGGGTTTCAACACCGGGGAGCTGTTTTTT
>TRBJ2-1|TRBD2|few|TRBV7-3
CASSSGGLAQEQFF
TGTGCCAGCAGCTCGGGTGGACTAGCACAAGAGCAGTTCTTC
>TRBJ2-7|-|-|TRBV3-1
CAGSQDPLVRDEQYF
TGTGCCGGCAGCCAAGATCCACTAGTTCGGGACGAGCAGTACTTC